This T cell receptor beta chain was sequenced during a study of CD8 T cells in ankylosing spondylitis. Study-wide results and limits: Significantly higher representation of disease-linked clones was reported for matched ankylosing spondylitis synovial fluid. Seemingly distinctive of ankylosing spondylitis blood was a TCR beta motif formed by eight highly homologous variants. Some of the motif variants had earlier been found in reactive arthritis patients' fluid and blood.

The sample holds a few counts of this clonotype. Antigen: not known. TCRdb analysed the 5' RACE reads with MiXCR anew, one entry per CDR3 protein. The table lists 150,000 or so distinct CDR3 sequences, approximately 9.9% of them singletons. V was trimmed by 1 base and J by 0 bases, leaving 9 bases between them. Germline CDR1 and CDR2: SGHVS and FNYEAQ. CDR3 size: 15 residues. The sequence derives from a female donor with ankylosing spondylitis or in good health (not recorded which). V and J are TRBV7-6 and TRBJ1-2, with D unclear. Sequenced material: blood, either unsorted or a sorted T cell fraction (not recorded which). The DNA of the CDR3 is TGTGCCAGCAGCTTAGGGATGGACGCTAACTATGGCTACACCTTC. Protein product: CASSLGMDANYGYTF.